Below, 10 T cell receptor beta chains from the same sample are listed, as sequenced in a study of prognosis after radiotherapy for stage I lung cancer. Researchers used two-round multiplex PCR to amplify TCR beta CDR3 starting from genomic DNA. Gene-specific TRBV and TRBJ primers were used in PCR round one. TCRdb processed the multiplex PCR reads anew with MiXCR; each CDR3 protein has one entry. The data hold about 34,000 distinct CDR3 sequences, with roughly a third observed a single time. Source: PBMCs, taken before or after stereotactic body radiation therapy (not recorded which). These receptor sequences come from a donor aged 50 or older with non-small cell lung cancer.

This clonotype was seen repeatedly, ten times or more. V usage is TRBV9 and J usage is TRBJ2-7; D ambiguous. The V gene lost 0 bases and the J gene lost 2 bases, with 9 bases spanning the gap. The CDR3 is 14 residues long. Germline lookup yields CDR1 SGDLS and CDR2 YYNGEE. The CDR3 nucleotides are TGTGCCAGCAGCGTAGAGTCAGGAACCTACGAGCAGTACTTC. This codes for CASSVESGTYEQYF. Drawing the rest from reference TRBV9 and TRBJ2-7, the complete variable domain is DSGVTQTPKHLITATGQRVTLRCSPRSGDLSVYWYQQSLDQGLQFLIQYYNGEERAKGNILERFSAQQFPDLHSELNLSSLELGDSALYFCASSVESGTYEQYFGPGTRLTVT.

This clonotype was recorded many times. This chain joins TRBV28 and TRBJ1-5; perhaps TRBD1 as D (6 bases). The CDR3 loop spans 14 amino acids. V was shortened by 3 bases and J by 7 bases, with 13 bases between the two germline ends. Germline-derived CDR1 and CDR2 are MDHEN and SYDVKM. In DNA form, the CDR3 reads TGTGCCAGCAGTTTGTCGGGTCAGGGGCAGCCCCAGCATTTT. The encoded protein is CASSLSGQGQPQHF. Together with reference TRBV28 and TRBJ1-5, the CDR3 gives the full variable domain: DVKVTQSSRYLVKRTGEKVFLECVQDMDHENMFWYRQDPGLGLRLIYFSYDVKMKEKGDIPEGYSVSREKKERFSLILESASTNQTSMYLCASSLSGQGQPQHFGDGTRLSIL.

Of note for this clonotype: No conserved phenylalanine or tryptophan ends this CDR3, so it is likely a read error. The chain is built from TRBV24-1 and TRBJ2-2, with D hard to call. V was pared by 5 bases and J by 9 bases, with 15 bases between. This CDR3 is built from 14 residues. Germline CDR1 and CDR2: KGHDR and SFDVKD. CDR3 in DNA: TGTGCCACCAGTGGATACCCCGCGGCTTGGGAGCTGTTTTCT. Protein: CATSGYPAAWELFS.

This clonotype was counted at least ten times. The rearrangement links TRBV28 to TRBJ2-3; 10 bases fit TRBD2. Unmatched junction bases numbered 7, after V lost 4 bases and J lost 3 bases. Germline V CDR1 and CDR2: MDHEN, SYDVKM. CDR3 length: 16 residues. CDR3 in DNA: TGTGCCAGCAGTTCCTTAGCGGGGGGACGTACAGATACGCAGTATTTT. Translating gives CASSSLAGGRTDTQYF. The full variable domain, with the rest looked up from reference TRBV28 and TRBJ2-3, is DVKVTQSSRYLVKRTGEKVFLECVQDMDHENMFWYRQDPGLGLRLIYFSYDVKMKEKGDIPEGYSVSREKKERFSLILESASTNQTSMYLCASSSLAGGRTDTQYFGPGTRLTVL.

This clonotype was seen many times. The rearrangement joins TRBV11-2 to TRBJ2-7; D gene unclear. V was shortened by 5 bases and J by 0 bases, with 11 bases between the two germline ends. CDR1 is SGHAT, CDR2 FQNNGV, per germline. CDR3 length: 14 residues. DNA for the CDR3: TGTGCCAGCAGCCGCTACCAGAGCTCCTACGAGCAGTACTTC. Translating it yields CASSRYQSSYEQYF. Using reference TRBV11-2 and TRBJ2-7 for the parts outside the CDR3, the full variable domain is EAGVAQSPRYKIIEKRQSVAFWCNPISGHATLYWYQQILGQGPKLLIQFQNNGVVDDSQLPKDRFSAERLKGVDSTLKIQPAKLEDSAVYLCASSRYQSSYEQYFGPGTRLTVT.

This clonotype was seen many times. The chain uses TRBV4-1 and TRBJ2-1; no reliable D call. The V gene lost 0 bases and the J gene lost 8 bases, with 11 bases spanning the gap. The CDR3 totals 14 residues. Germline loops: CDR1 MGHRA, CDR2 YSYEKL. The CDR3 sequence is CASSQDLRFHEQFF. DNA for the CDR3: TGCGCCAGCAGCCAAGATCTCCGGTTCCATGAGCAGTTCTTC.

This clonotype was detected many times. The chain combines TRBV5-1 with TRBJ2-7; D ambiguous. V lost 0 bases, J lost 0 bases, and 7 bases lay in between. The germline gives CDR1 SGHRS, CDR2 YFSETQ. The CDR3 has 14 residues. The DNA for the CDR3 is TGCGCCAGCAGCTTGGTGGAGAGCTCCTACGAGCAGTACTTC. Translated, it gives CASSLVESSYEQYF. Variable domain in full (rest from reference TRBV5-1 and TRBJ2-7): KAGVTQTPRYLIKTRGQQVTLSCSPISGHRSVSWYQQTPGQGLQFLFEYFSETQRNKGNFPGRFSGRQFSNSRSEMNVSTLELGDSALYLCASSLVESSYEQYFGPGTRLTVT.

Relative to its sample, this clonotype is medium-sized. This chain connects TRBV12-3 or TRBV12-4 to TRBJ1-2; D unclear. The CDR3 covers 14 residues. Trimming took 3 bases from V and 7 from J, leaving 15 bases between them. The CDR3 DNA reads TGTGCCAGCAGTTTGGGATCGCGGGAGAGTGGCTACACCTTC. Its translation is CASSLGSRESGYTF.

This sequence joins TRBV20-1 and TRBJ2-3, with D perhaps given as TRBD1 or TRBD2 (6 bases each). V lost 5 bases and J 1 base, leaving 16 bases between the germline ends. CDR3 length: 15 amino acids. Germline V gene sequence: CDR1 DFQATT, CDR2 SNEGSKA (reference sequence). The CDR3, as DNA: TGCAGTGCTCCTCTGGTACGGGGGCGCACAGATACGCAGTATTTT. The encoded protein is CSAPLVRGRTDTQYF.

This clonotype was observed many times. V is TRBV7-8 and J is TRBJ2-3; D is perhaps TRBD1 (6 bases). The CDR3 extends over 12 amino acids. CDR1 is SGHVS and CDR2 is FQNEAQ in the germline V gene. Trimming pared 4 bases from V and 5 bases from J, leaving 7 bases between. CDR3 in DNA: TGTGCCAGCAGCTCACAGGGAGATACGCAGTATTTT. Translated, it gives CASSSQGDTQYF.